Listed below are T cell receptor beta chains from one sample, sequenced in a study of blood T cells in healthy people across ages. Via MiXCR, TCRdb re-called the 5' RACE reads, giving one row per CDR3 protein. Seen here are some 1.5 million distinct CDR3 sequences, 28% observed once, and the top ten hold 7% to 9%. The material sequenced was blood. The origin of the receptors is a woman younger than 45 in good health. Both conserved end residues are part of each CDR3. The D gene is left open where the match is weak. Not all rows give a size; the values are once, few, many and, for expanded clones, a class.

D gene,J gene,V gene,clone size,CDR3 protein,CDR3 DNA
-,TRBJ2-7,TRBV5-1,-,CASSFAGIYEQYF,TGCGCCAGCAGCTTCGCTGGGATCTACGAGCAGTACTTC
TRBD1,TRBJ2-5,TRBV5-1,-,CASSLDEGALSETQYF,TGCGCCAGCAGCTTGGATGAGGGGGCCTTATCAGAGACCCAGTACTTC
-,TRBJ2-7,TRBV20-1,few,CSAFSGTLSYEQYF,TGCAGTGCTTTCTCCGGGACTTTGAGCTACGAGCAGTACTTC
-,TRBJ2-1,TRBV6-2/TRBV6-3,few,CASSYSDGRKGNEQFF,TGTGCCAGCAGTTACTCCGACGGGAGAAAGGGGAATGAGCAGTTCTTC
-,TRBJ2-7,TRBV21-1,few,CASRRDRDSGYSYEQYF,TGTGCCAGCCGCCGGGACAGGGATAGCGGCTACTCCTACGAGCAGTACTTC
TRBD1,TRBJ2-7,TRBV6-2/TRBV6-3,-,CASGLTGNNEQYF,TGTGCCAGCGGATTGACAGGGAACAATGAGCAGTACTTC
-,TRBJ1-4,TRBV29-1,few,CSVEDRVSTNEKLFF,TGCAGCGTTGAAGATCGAGTCTCAACTAATGAAAAACTGTTTTTT
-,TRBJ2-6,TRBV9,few,CASGRTSGANVLTF,TGTGCCAGCGGAAGGACCTCTGGGGCCAACGTCCTGACTTTC
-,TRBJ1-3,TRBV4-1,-,CASSQLQGSTGNTRYF,TGCGCCAGCAGCCAATTACAGGGTTCTACTGGAAACACCAGATATTTT
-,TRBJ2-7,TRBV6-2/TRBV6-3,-,CASISKQGFREQYF,TGTGCCAGCATTTCTAAACAGGGCTTTCGCGAGCAGTACTTC
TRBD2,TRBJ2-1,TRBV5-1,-,CASSLAGRGGLDEQFF,TGCGCCAGCAGCTTGGCGGGCCGGGGGGGCCTGGATGAGCAGTTCTTC
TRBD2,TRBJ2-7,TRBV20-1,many,CSAIPRGAGSSYEQYF,TGCAGTGCTATACCCCGGGGAGCGGGGAGCTCCTACGAGCAGTACTTC
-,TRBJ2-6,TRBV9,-,CAGSVVGRAGSGANVLTF,TGTGCCGGCAGCGTAGTTGGCAGGGCAGGAAGTGGGGCCAACGTCCTGACTTTC
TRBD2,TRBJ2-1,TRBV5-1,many,CASSYEVAGADEQFF,TGCGCCAGCAGCTACGAGGTAGCGGGAGCCGATGAGCAGTTCTTC
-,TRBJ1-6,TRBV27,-,CASSFGGLINSPLHF,TGTGCCAGCAGTTTCGGGGGACTGATTAATTCACCCCTCCACTTT
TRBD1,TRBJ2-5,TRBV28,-,CASSLQASGQGSGYF,TGTGCCAGCAGTTTACAGGCTTCGGGACAGGGGTCGGGGTACTTC
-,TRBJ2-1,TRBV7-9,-,CASTGSGIGNEQFF,TGTGCCAGCACTGGGTCAGGGATTGGCAATGAGCAGTTCTTC
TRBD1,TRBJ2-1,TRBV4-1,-,CASSQGPRTGECNEQFF,TGCGCCAGCAGCCAGGGACCTCGGACAGGGGAGTGCAATGAGCAGTTCTTC
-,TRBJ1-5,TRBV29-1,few,CSGGIRNQPQHF,TGCAGCGGAGGCATACGCAATCAGCCCCAGCATTTT
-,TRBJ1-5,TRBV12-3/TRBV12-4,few,CASTPGGRSYQPQHF,TGTGCCAGCACTCCGGGGGGCAGGAGTTACCAGCCCCAGCATTTT
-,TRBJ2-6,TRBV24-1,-,CATSDMTGANVLTF,TGTGCCACCAGTGATATGACTGGGGCCAACGTCCTGACTTTC
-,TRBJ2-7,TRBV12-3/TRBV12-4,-,CASRPSTVSYEQYF,TGTGCCAGCAGACCATCTACGGTCAGCTACGAGCAGTACTTC
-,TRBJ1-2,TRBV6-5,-,CACSYYRQGFYGYTF,TGTGCCTGCAGTTACTACCGCCAGGGCTTCTATGGCTACACCTTC
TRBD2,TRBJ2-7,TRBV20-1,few,CSASAGGPYEQYF,TGCAGTGCTAGCGCGGGGGGGCCCTACGAGCAGTACTTC
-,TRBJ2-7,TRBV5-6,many,CASSLWGSPIYEQYF,TGTGCCAGCAGCTTGTGGGGGTCACCCATATACGAGCAGTACTTC